The sequence of this T cell receptor (beta chain) was determined in a study of cytomegalovirus exposure and HLA in healthy donors. Study outcomes and limitations: The study assumed roughly uniform donor sequencing depth for presence/absence analyses. There were several of the most significant clusters that appeared linked to common viral pathogens in a later analysis.

The sample holds one count of this clone. Its antigen is not known. In germline, CDR1 is SGDLS, CDR2 YYNGEE. The J segment lost 6 bases and the V segment lost 7 bases, leaving 14 bases of the junction unmatched. The CDR3 extends over 15 amino acids. PCR was performed using 60 Vbeta and 13 Jbeta primers. This table comes from immunoSEQ multiplex PCR, and its TCRdb copy is limited to in-frame clones, with some not included. The sample yields about 120,000 clones, approximately 82% seen once. The origin of this receptor is a man in his late teens or twenties in good health and CMV-seropositive. The J gene is TRBJ2-3, the V gene TRBV9, with 7 bases lining up with TRBD2. Sequences were obtained from PBMCs. The CDR3 DNA reads TGTGCCAGCGTACCGGGCACGACTAGCTTCGATACGCAGTATTTT. This codes for CASVPGTTSFDTQYF. Filled out from reference TRBV9 and TRBJ2-3, the complete variable domain reads DSGVTQTPKHLITATGQRVTLRCSPRSGDLSVYWYQQSLDQGLQFLIQYYNGEERAKGNILERFSAQQFPDLHSELNLSSLELGDSALYFCASVPGTTSFDTQYFGPGTRLTVL.